This T cell receptor (beta chain) originates from a study of blood T cell repertoires in COVID-19. The V and J ends lost 3 bases and 8 bases respectively, with 10 bases between them. CDR1 and CDR2 from the germline V gene are LNHDA and SQIVND (reference sequence). The CDR3 loop spans 12 amino acids. Libraries were prepared by immunoSEQ multiplex PCR; TCRdb keeps only in-frame clonotypes and omits some of them. The sample consists of 300,000 to 350,000 clones, 88% of them appearing once. The chain recombines TRBV19 with TRBJ1-1, with D unresolved. Sequenced sample: PBMCs or T cells enriched from blood (not recorded which). The TCR was taken from a woman between 25 and 40 years old who had been exposed to COVID-19. CDR3 coding DNA: TGTGCCAGTAGTATTGTCTCCAGGGAAGCTTTCTTT. Its translation is CASSIVSREAFF.